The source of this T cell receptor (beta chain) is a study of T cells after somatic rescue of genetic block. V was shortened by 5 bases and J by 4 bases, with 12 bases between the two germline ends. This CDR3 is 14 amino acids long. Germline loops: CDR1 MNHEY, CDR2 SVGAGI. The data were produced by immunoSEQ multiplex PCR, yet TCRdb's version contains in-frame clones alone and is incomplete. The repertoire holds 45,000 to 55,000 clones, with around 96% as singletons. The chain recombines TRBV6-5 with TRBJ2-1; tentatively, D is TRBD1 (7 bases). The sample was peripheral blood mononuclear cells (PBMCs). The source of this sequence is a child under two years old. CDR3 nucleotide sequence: TGTGCCAGCAGTCCCAGGGGGGCGTACAATGAGCAGTTCTTC. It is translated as CASSPRGAYNEQFF.